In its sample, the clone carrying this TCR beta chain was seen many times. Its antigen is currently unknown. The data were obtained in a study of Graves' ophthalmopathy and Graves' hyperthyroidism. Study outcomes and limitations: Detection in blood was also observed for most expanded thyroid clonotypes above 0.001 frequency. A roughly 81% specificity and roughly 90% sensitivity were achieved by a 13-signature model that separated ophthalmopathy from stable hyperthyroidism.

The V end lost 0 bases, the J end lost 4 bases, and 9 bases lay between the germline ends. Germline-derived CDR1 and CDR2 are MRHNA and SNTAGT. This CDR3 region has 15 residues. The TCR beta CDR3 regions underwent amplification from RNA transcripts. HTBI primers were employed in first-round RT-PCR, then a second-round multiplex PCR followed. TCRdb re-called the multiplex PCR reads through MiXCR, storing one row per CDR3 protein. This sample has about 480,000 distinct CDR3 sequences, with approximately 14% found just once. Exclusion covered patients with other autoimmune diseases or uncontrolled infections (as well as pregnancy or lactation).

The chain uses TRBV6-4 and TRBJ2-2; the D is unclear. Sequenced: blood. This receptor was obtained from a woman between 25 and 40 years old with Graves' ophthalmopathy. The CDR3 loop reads CASSDSIGSTGELFF. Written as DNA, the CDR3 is TGTGCCAGCAGTGACTCGATAGGCAGCACCGGGGAGCTGTTTTTT.